This T cell receptor beta chain is drawn from a study of T-cell memory formation after mild COVID-19. As for the study in general: Among the donors, TCR clusters were largely specific to each donor. Study conclusions and caveats: Clones that contracted clustered mainly in CM and EM if CD4+ and in EMRA if CD8+.

Constant-segment primers and 5'RACE yielded cDNA libraries for TCR alpha and TCR beta, each carrying sample barcodes and UMIs. Using its own MiXCR run on the 5' RACE reads, TCRdb lists one record per CDR3 protein. This repertoire shows roughly 80,000 distinct CDR3 sequences, approximately 15% found once; its top ten account for roughly 30%. There are a few counts of this clonotype. Its antigen is unidentified. This clonotype was obtained from an adult woman who had mild COVID-19 (a few samples of this study predate the infection). Cell type and time point are not known. The sample comprised PBMCs or a T cell subset sorted from them (not recorded which).

In nucleotides, the CDR3 is TGTGCCAGCACCGACGGACAGAGCTCCTACGAGCAGTACTTC. Translated, it gives CASTDGQSSYEQYF. The chain couples TRBV7-9 to TRBJ2-7; possibly TRBD1 for D (6 bases). Germline CDR1 SEHNR, CDR2 FQNEAQ (reference sequence). The CDR3 consists of 14 residues. The V gene lost 7 bases and the J gene lost 0 bases, with 13 bases spanning the gap.